The 23 T cell receptor beta chains in this list originate from one sample, sequenced in a study of beta chain features in type 1 diabetes. Points from the study as a whole: TCRB CDR3s were moderately but significantly shorter in Type 1 diabetes patients in all four CD4+ subsets.

No cognate antigen is known for these TCRs. Sequencing targeted expressed TCRB transcripts, as all isolated RNA had been reverse transcribed. The assay was immunoSEQ multiplex PCR, and TCRdb's table has in-frame clones only and misses some. The table shows about 240,000 clones, with around 14% occurring only once. Sequencing used naive CD4+ T cells from blood. These receptors all come from a young man with type 1 diabetes.

The V and J genes are TRBV5-5 and TRBJ1-6; no clear D gene. V was trimmed by 4 bases and J by 7 bases, leaving 9 bases between them. CDR1 and CDR2 (germline): SGHKS, YYEKEE (reference sequence). The CDR3 consists of 13 residues. CDR3 nucleotides: TGTGCCAGCAGCCTACGAGCAAATTCACCCCTCCACTTT. It yields the protein CASSLRANSPLHF. Variable domain in full (rest from reference TRBV5-5 and TRBJ1-6): DAGVTQSPTHLIKTRGQQVTLRCSPISGHKSVSWYQQVLGQGPQFIFQYYEKEERGRGNFPDRFSARQFPNYSSELNVNALLLGDSALYLCASSLRANSPLHFGNGTRLTVT.

In this sample, this clone turned up a few times. This CDR3 is CASNRDTYEQYF. The CDR3 DNA sequence: TGTGCCAGCAACCGGGACACCTACGAGCAGTACTTC. The chain recombines TRBV2 with TRBJ2-7, with D possibly TRBD1 on 6 matching bases. The germline CDR1 and CDR2 sequences are SNHLY and FYNNEI. CDR3 size: 12 residues. V lost 7 bases and J lost 2, with 9 bases in between.

The sample holds a few counts of this clone. The rearrangement joins TRBV27 to TRBJ2-7, with 8 bases aligning to TRBD1. The CDR3 is 15 amino acids. Germline CDR1 and CDR2: MNHEY and SMNVEV (reference sequence). V lost 6 bases and J lost 3; bases outside the gene matches: 10. The CDR3 DNA follows: TGTGCCAGCAGCTGGGGGGCAGGGGGCCTCTACGAGCAGTACTTC. Translating it yields CASSWGAGGLYEQYF.

The chain combines TRBV10-3 with TRBJ2-6, with 9 bases aligning to TRBD1. The germline gives CDR1 ENHRY, CDR2 SYGVKD. CDR3 size: 15 residues. The junction had 4 bases not matched to a gene; V was cut back by 8 bases and J by 2 bases. The CDR3 DNA is TGTGCCATCCGGACAGGGGATCCTGGGGCCAACGTCCTGACTTTC. This sequence encodes CAIRTGDPGANVLTF.

The J gene is TRBJ2-5, the V gene TRBV9; TRBD1 matches at 7 bases. The length of the CDR3 is 15 residues. Trimming removed 4 bases from V and 5 bases from J; junction bases left unmatched: 11. The V gene's germline CDR1 is SGDLS and CDR2 YYNGEE. As DNA, the CDR3 is TGTGCCAGCAGCCCAAGGGACAGATTCTCGGAGACCCAGTACTTC. Protein product: CASSPRDRFSETQYF.

The chain carries TRBV5-1 and TRBJ2-5; 9 nucleotides line up with TRBD1. The V gene's germline CDR1 is SGHRS and CDR2 YFSETQ. The junction had 4 bases not matched to a gene; V was cut back by 4 bases and J by 6 bases. This CDR3 has 13 amino acids. CDR3 DNA sequence: TGCGCCAGCAGCCAAGGACAGGGGCAGACCCAGTACTTC. As protein: CASSQGQGQTQYF.

This clone was observed a handful of times. The V call is TRBV7-9, the J call TRBJ2-4; TRBD1 is a possible D gene (5 bases). Trimming removed 6 bases from V and 9 bases from J, with 12 bases in between. This CDR3 is 12 amino acids long. Germline CDR1 is SEHNR and CDR2 is FQNEAQ (reference sequence). DNA of the CDR3: TGTGCCAGCAGTTCGGACATCGGCATTCAGTACTTC. Residues: CASSSDIGIQYF.

This clone was seen a few times. The J gene is TRBJ2-3, the V gene TRBV29-1; possible D gene TRBD2, 5 bases. The CDR3 has 13 amino acids. V was clipped by 3 bases and J by 6 bases, with 13 bases between them. Germline V lookup: CDR1 SQVTM, CDR2 ANQGSEA. The CDR3 spells CSVEAGISDTQYF. The CDR3 DNA reads TGCAGCGTTGAGGCCGGGATTTCGGATACGCAGTATTTT.

The chain combines TRBV7-2 with TRBJ2-7; 12 positions agree with TRBD2. The CDR3 covers 16 residues. V lost 5 bases and J lost 1; bases outside the gene matches: 6. Germline V lookup: CDR1 SGHTA, CDR2 FQGNSA. The CDR3 nucleotides are TGTGCCAGCAGCCCTCCACTAGCGGGAGGATCCTACGAGCAGTACTTC. Amino acid sequence: CASSPPLAGGSYEQYF.

This clone was seen only a few times. The V gene is TRBV28, the J gene TRBJ2-7, with TRBD1 matching over 7 bases. Trimming took 3 bases from V and 0 from J; bases not matched to a gene: 5. The CDR3 sequence is 15 residues long. CDR1 MDHEN and CDR2 SYDVKM come from the germline V gene. The CDR3: CASSLTGTSSYEQYF. The CDR3 DNA is TGTGCCAGCAGTTTGACAGGGACAAGCTCCTACGAGCAGTACTTC. Variable domain in full (rest from reference TRBV28 and TRBJ2-7): DVKVTQSSRYLVKRTGEKVFLECVQDMDHENMFWYRQDPGLGLRLIYFSYDVKMKEKGDIPEGYSVSREKKERFSLILESASTNQTSMYLCASSLTGTSSYEQYFGPGTRLTVT.

This clone was found a few times. The chain links TRBV28 to TRBJ2-7; 8 bases fit TRBD1. The V gene's germline CDR1 is MDHEN and CDR2 SYDVKM. CDR3 length: 13 residues. V shed 9 bases and J 4 bases; nucleotides not matched to a gene: 8. CDR3 nucleotide sequence: TGTGCCAGTAAGGGACAGGAGATATACGAGCAGTACTTC. This encodes CASKGQEIYEQYF.

This chain connects TRBV5-1 to TRBJ2-7; 9 nucleotides line up with TRBD1. Germline CDR1 SGHRS, CDR2 YFSETQ. Trimming took 4 bases from V and 0 from J; bases not matched to a gene: 5. The CDR3 totals 15 residues. The CDR3 sequence is CASSVTGGLSYEQYF. CDR3 in DNA: TGCGCCAGCAGCGTAACAGGGGGCCTCTCCTACGAGCAGTACTTC.

The gene calls are TRBV2 and TRBJ1-2; 10 nucleotides line up with TRBD1. Germline CDR1 is SNHLY and CDR2 is FYNNEI. CDR3 length: 14 amino acids. The trim removed 7 bases at V and 4 bases at J, leaving 6 bases unmatched. The CDR3 DNA is TGTGCCAGCAATCGGGACAGGGGCGGCTATGGCTACACCTTC. This translates into CASNRDRGGYGYTF.

This clone was found a few times. V and J are TRBV7-2 and TRBJ2-1, with TRBD2 matching over 9 bases. V was pared by 3 bases and J by 10 bases, with 10 bases of the junction left unmatched. Germline V CDR1 and CDR2: SGHTA, FQGNSA. This CDR3 has 15 residues. CDR3 amino acids: CASSFKASGAIEQFF. The DNA of the CDR3 is TGTGCCAGCAGCTTTAAAGCTAGCGGGGCTATCGAGCAGTTCTTC.

A few counts support this clone. The chain couples TRBV5-6 to TRBJ2-7; 10 bases agree with TRBD1. Germline V gene data show CDR1 as SGHDT and CDR2 as YYEEEE. J was trimmed by 6 bases and V by 3 bases; bases with no gene match: 6. The CDR3 length is 14 residues. CDR3 amino acids: CASSWGQGRGEQYF. For the CDR3, the DNA is TGTGCCAGCAGCTGGGGACAGGGGAGAGGCGAGCAGTACTTC.

The genes are TRBV27 and TRBJ2-3; maybe TRBD2 (7 bases). V was shortened by 4 bases and J by 2 bases, with 19 bases between the two germline ends. This CDR3 region has 17 residues. Germline-derived CDR1 and CDR2 are MNHEY and SMNVEV (reference sequence). The CDR3 sequence is CASSSRGGGRFTDTQYF. CDR3 DNA: TGTGCCAGCAGTTCCCGAGGGGGGGGGCGTTTCACAGATACGCAGTATTTT.

This clone occurred a few times. The chain couples TRBV5-1 to TRBJ2-5; 8 bases fit TRBD1. The germline V gene encodes CDR1 SGHRS and CDR2 YFSETQ. J gave up 1 base and V 2 bases, and 4 bases lay outside the gene matches. This CDR3 has 15 residues. The CDR3, as DNA: TGCGCCAGCAGCTTAGTCGGGACAGGCCAAGAGACCCAGTACTTC. Amino acid sequence: CASSLVGTGQETQYF.

This clone turned up a few times. The rearrangement uses TRBV4-1 and TRBJ1-2, with TRBD1 matching 7 bases. Germline CDR1 is MGHRA and CDR2 is YSYEKL. Trimming removed 3 bases from V and 0 bases from J; junction bases left unmatched: 7. The CDR3 spans 16 residues. In DNA form, the CDR3 reads TGCGCCAGCAGCCATTCCGGGACAGCTCCTAACTATGGCTACACCTTC. This gives the protein CASSHSGTAPNYGYTF.

The V gene is TRBV5-1, the J gene TRBJ1-2; tentatively, D is TRBD1 (6 bases). Looked up from germline, CDR1 is SGHRS and CDR2 is YFSETQ. The V and J ends lost 0 bases and 6 bases respectively, with 9 bases between them. This CDR3 comprises 13 residues. The CDR3 region is CASSLVQGNGYTF. Here the CDR3 DNA reads TGCGCCAGCAGCTTGGTACAGGGAAATGGCTACACCTTC.

V usage is TRBV7-9 and J usage is TRBJ1-1; D is unresolved. Per germline, CDR1 SEHNR and CDR2 FQNEAQ (reference sequence). The CDR3 covers 13 residues. Trimming took off 6 bases at V and 4 bases at J, with 12 bases between the two ends. CDR3 sequence: CASRLGGVTEAFF. In nucleotides, the CDR3 is TGTGCCAGCAGACTAGGTGGCGTCACTGAAGCTTTCTTT.

This clone was counted only a few times. This rearrangement joins TRBV18 to TRBJ2-7; TRBD1 matches 7 bases. Germline V gene data show CDR1 as KGHSH and CDR2 as LQKENI. The CDR3 sequence is 13 residues long. The trim removed 6 bases at V and 4 bases at J, leaving 6 bases unmatched. This CDR3 is CASSQGDRYEQYF. CDR3 in DNA: TGTGCCAGCTCTCAGGGGGACCGGTACGAGCAGTACTTC.

V gene TRBV4-1 combines with J gene TRBJ2-2, with 12 bases matching TRBD2. Looked up from germline, CDR1 is MGHRA and CDR2 is YSYEKL. The V and J ends lost 3 bases and 9 bases, in that order; junction bases with no gene match: 8. CDR3 length equals 16 residues. CDR3 sequence reads: CASSHLAGGRDWELFF. The CDR3 region has the DNA TGCGCCAGCAGCCACCTAGCGGGGGGGCGGGATTGGGAGCTGTTTTTT.

This clone showed up just a few times. The V and J genes are TRBV4-1 and TRBJ2-3, with D possibly matching TRBD2 (5 bases). From germline, CDR1 is MGHRA and CDR2 YSYEKL. The CDR3 runs 13 residues. Between the trimmed V and J ends, which lost 4 bases and 11 bases, there was a span of 16 bases. The CDR3 sequence is CASSPTPPREQYF. The CDR3 DNA sequence: TGCGCCAGCAGCCCGACTCCCCCGAGGGAGCAGTATTTT.